Sequencing of this T cell receptor beta chain was carried out in a study of breast tumors, draining lymph nodes, adjacent tissues. General study findings and limits: That most tumor T cells come from lymph nodes remained unproven. The data were judged consistent with most tumor T cells coming from lymph node and expanding in tumor. Compared with basal-like, luminal-like tumors shared significantly more repertoire with nontumor tissue.

MiXCR was run by TCRdb on the multiplex PCR reads, yielding one entry per CDR3 protein. The sample carries some 100,000 distinct CDR3 sequences, over 20% recorded once. Samples came from axillary lymph nodes draining the breast cancer. The CDR3 extends over 14 amino acids. Germline V lookup: CDR1 SNHLY, CDR2 FYNNEI. V lost 6 bases to trimming and J lost 6 bases, with 18 bases between them. Ten or more counts support this clonotype. Antigen unknown. V usage is TRBV2 and J usage is TRBJ2-7; D gene uncertain. Specimen: axillary lymph node tissue. This clonotype was sampled from a female donor with breast cancer. Some clones in this sample may be carry-over from other donors' samples. The CDR3 spells CASSQQSGAGEQYF. DNA of the CDR3: TGTGCCAGCAGCCAGCAATCCGGCGCCGGCGAGCAGTACTTC.